This section outlines one TCR beta chain sequence together with its context. What antigen it recognizes has not been identified. No qualities accompany the bases; no much larger clone lies one base away. This record comes from a study of technical replicates of blood from a few donors (dated by TCRdb to the late 2010s). Libraries were built with the immunoSEQ multiplex PCR assay. As stored in TCRdb, this immuneACCESS dataset retains in-frame rearrangements with V and J assigned. A fraction of the clones does not appear; measured against another copy, unresolved V genes explain less than half of the discrepancy, and the remainder lacks a known reason. The table for this sample lists 75,000 to 95,000 clones; 85% to 95% of them were counted only once. The top ten constitute about 0.26% of the sample. Trimming leaves V shorter by 6 bases and J shorter by 3 bases, with the junction holding 4 bases beyond the gene matches. From a lookup of the germline V gene, CDR1 and CDR2 are SQVTM and ANQGSEA. Including cysteine and phenylalanine, the CDR3 has 12 amino acids. The CDR3 DNA has 36 bases and is translated from base 1.

The sequenced sample was T cells isolated from PBMCs. The sequence derives from a human donor in good health. This chain is built from TRBV29-1 and TRBJ2-7, and 8 junction bases match TRBD1. The nucleotide sequence is given as TGCAGCGTCGGACAGGGAGACTACGAGCAGTACTTC. Its amino acids are CSVGQGDYEQYF.